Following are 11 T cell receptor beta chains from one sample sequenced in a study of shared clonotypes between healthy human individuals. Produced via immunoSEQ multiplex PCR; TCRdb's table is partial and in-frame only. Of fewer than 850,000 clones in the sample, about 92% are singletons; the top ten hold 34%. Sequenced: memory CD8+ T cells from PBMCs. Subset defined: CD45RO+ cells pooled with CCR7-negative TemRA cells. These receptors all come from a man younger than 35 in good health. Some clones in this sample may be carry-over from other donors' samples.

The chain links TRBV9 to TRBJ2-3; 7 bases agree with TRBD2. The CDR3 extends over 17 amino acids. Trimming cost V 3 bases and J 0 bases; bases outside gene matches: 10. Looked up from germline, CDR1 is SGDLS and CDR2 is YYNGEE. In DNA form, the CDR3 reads TGTGCCAGCAGCGATATTAGCGGGCGATCTAGCACAGATACGCAGTATTTT. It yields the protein CASSDISGRSSTDTQYF.

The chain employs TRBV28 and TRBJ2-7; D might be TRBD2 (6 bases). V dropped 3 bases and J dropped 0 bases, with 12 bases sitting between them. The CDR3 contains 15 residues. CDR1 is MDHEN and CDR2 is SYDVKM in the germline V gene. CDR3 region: CASSFGAGPSYEQYF. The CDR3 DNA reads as TGTGCCAGCAGTTTTGGAGCGGGTCCCTCCTACGAGCAGTACTTC.

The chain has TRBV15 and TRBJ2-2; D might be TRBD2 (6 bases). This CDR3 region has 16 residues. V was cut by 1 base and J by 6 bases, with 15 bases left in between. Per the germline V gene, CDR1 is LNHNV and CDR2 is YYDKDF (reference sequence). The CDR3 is CATSRAAGRAPGELFF. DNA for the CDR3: TGTGCCACCAGCAGAGCGGCGGGGAGAGCACCCGGGGAGCTGTTTTTT.

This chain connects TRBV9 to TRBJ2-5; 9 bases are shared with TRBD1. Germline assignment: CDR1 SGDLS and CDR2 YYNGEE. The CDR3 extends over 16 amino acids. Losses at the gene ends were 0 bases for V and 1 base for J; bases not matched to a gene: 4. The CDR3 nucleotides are TGTGCCAGCAGCGTAGCCGGGACAGGGTCCCAAGAGACCCAGTACTTC. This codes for CASSVAGTGSQETQYF.

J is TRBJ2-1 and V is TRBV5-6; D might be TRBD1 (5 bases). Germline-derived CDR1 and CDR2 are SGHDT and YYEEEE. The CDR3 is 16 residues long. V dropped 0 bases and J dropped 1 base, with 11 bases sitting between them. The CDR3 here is CASSLGGFGSYNEQFF. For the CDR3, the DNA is TGTGCCAGCAGCTTGGGGGGCTTCGGGTCCTACAATGAGCAGTTCTTC.

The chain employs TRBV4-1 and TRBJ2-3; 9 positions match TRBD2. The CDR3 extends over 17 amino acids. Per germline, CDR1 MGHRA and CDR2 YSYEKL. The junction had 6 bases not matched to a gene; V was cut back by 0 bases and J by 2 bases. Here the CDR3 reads CASSQEVAGGNTDTQYF. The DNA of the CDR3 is TGCGCCAGCAGCCAAGAAGTGGCGGGAGGGAACACAGATACGCAGTATTTT.

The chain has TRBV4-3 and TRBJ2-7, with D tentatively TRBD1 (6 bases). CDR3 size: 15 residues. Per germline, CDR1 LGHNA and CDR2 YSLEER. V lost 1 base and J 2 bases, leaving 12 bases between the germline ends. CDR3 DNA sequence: TGCGCCAGCAGCCAAGGTGGGACACCCACCTACGAGCAGTACTTC. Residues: CASSQGGTPTYEQYF.

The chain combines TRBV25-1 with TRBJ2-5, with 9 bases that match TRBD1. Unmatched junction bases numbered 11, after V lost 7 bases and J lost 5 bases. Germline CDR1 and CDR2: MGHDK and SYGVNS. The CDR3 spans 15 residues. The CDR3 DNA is TGTGCCAGCAATTCTCTCCCTGACAGGGGGGAGACCCAGTACTTC. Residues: CASNSLPDRGETQYF.

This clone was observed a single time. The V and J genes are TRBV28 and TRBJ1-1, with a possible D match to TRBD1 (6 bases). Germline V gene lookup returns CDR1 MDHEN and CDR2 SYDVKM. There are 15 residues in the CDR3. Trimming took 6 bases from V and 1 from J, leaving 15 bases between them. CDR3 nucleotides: TGTGCCAGCAGGCTCGGACAGCACCCGAACACTGAAGCTTTCTTT. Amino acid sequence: CASRLGQHPNTEAFF.

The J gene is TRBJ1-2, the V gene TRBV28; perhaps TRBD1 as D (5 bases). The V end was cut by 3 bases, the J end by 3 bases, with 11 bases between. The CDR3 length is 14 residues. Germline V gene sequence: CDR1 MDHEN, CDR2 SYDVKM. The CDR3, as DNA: TGTGCCAGCAGTTTTGTGGGGCGCGACTATGGCTACACCTTC. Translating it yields CASSFVGRDYGYTF.

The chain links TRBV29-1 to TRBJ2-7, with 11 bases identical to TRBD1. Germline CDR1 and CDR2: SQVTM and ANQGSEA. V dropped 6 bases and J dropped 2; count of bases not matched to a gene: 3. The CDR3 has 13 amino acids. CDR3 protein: CSVLGQGAYEQYF. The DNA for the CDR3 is TGCAGCGTGCTGGGACAGGGGGCCTACGAGCAGTACTTC.